This T cell receptor (beta chain) was identified in a study of post-analysis software for immune sequencing data. Researchers reported that TCR beta cDNA libraries carried unique molecular identifiers. Researchers reported roughly 510,000 cDNA molecules coming from around 1 to 9.1 million T cells. TCRdb analysed the PCR reads with MiXCR anew, one entry per CDR3 protein. The data contain over 150,000 distinct CDR3 sequences, 35% to 40% of them singletons. As concerns this clonotype: Its antigen is not known.

The CDR3 loop spans 15 amino acids. Losses at the gene ends were 1 base for V and 6 bases for J; bases not matched to a gene: 10. Germline V lookup: CDR1 DFQATT, CDR2 SNEGSKA (reference sequence). Findings of the study overall: Among multiple sclerosis patients, normalized Chao1 diversity was significantly below that of controls.

Sequencing used blood, obtained after autologous hematopoietic stem cell transplantation. The gene calls are TRBV20-1 and TRBJ1-1; 8 bases agree with TRBD1. The source is a girl aged 10 to 17 with multiple sclerosis. The CDR3 DNA is TGCAGTGCTAGAGCGATCCAGGGGGCCCTGGCTGAAGCTTTCTTT. Protein product: CSARAIQGALAEAFF.